The 3 T cell receptor beta chains below all came from one sample that was sequenced in a study of CD8 T cells in ankylosing spondylitis. One entry per CDR3 protein, called by TCRdb with MiXCR from the 5' RACE reads. This table has some 150,000 distinct CDR3 sequences, more than 40% appearing once. Sequenced material: synovial fluid, either unsorted or a sorted T cell fraction (not recorded which). The receptors stem from a male donor with ankylosing spondylitis.

This chain joins TRBV3-1 and TRBJ2-7, with 12 bases lining up with TRBD2. CDR3 size: 20 residues. V was pared by 4 bases and J by 6 bases, with 22 bases of the junction left unmatched. Germline V gene data show CDR1 as LGHDT and CDR2 as YNNKEL (reference sequence). In DNA, the CDR3 is TGTGCCAGCAGCCCAATCCGCGAAATATCGACTAGCGGGAGCTCTCTCGAGCAGTACTTC. This sequence encodes CASSPIREISTSGSSLEQYF.

This clonotype was seen a few times. The J gene is TRBJ2-7, the V gene TRBV5-1, with D uncertain. The CDR3 runs 18 residues. The V gene's germline CDR1 is SGHRS and CDR2 YFSETQ. Trimming took 0 bases from V and 3 from J, leaving 22 bases between them. DNA of the CDR3: TGCGCCAGCAGCTTGGAATTTCTTGGCGACCAACCATACTACGAGCAGTACTTC. This codes for CASSLEFLGDQPYYEQYF.

This chain joins TRBV7-9 and TRBJ1-1; TRBD1 is a possible D gene (5 bases). CDR3 length: 12 residues. Trimming stripped 6 bases from V and 8 bases from J, with 13 bases between. CDR1 SEHNR and CDR2 FQNEAQ come from the germline V gene (reference sequence). The CDR3, as DNA: TGTGCCAGCAGAGGGGAGACCCTAGAAGCTTTCTTT. Translating it yields CASRGETLEAFF.